This T cell receptor (beta chain) was identified in a study of lung T cells in sarcoidosis with Löfgren's syndrome. Across the whole study: CD4+ T cells build up in sarcoidosis bronchoalveolar lavage fluid. Analyses focused on Löfgren's syndrome patients.

CDR3 length equals 11 residues. Trimming shortened V by 6 bases and J by 4 bases, and 9 bases separated the two germline ends. Germline values: CDR1 SQVTM, CDR2 ANQGSEA. Notes on the study in general: Löfgren's syndrome patients reportedly showed greatest TRAV12-1 and TRBV2 expansion versus controls. Multiple Löfgren's syndrome patients reportedly shared TRAV12-1 and TRBV2 CDR3 motifs.

TCRdb re-called the reads with MiXCR, one entry per CDR3 protein. The table has 6,500 to 9,500 distinct CDR3 sequences, approximately 21% seen once; the top ten hold about 22%. This clonotype was counted between two and nine times. What it recognizes is unknown. The chain has TRBV29-1 and TRBJ2-5; no definite D call. The source of this sequence is a human donor with sarcoidosis (Löfgren's syndrome or another form), or a control subject (not recorded which). The material sequenced was CD4+ T cells from bronchoalveolar lavage fluid. Written as DNA, the CDR3 is TGCAGCGTAATGGCGGTAGAGACCCAGTACTTC. Translated: CSVMAVETQYF.